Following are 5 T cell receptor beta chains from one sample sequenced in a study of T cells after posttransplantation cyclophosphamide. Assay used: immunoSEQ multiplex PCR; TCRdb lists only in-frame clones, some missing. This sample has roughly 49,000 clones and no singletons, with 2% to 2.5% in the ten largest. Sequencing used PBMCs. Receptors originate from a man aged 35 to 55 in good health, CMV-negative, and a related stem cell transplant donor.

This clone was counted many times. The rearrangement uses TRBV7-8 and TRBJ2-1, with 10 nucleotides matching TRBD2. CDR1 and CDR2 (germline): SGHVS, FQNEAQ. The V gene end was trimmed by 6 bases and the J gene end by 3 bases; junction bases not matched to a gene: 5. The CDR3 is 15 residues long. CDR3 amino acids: CASSSSGSYYNEQFF. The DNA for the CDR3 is TGTGCCAGCAGTTCTAGCGGGAGCTACTACAATGAGCAGTTCTTC. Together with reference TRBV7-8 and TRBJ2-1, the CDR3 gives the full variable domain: GAGVSQSPRYKVAKRGQDVALRCDPISGHVSLFWYQQALGQGPEFLTYFQNEAQLDKSGLPSDRFFAERPEGSVSTLKIQRTQQEDSAVYLCASSSSGSYYNEQFFGPGTRLTVL.

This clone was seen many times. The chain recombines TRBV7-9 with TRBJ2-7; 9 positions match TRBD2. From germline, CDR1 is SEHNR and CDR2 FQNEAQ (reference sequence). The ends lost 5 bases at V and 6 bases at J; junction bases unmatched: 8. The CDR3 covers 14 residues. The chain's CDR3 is CASSRAGGSVEQYF. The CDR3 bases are TGTGCCAGCAGCAGGGCGGGAGGGAGTGTCGAGCAGTACTTC.

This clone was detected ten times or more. This CDR3 is CASSLAGGFGEQYF. CDR3 nucleotide sequence: TGTGCCAGCAGCTTAGCGGGAGGCTTCGGGGAGCAGTACTTC. The chain couples TRBV7-8 to TRBJ2-7; tentatively, D is TRBD2 (6 bases). The CDR3 runs to 14 residues. V shed 0 bases and J shed 7 bases, with 13 bases lying between them. In germline, CDR1 is SGHVS, CDR2 FQNEAQ.

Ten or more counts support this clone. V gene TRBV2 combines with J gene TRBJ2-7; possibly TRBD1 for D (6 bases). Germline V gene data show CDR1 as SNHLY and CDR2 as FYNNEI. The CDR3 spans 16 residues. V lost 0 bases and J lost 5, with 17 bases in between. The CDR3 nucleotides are TGTGCCAGCAGTGAAGCCTACGATGCAGGGGCCGACGAGCAGTACTTC. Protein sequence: CASSEAYDAGADEQYF.

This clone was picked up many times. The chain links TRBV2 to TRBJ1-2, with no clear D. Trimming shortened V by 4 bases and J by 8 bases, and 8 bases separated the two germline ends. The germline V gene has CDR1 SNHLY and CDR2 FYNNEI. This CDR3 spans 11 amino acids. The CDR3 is CASSVMEGYTF. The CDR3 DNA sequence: TGTGCCAGCAGTGTTATGGAGGGCTACACCTTC. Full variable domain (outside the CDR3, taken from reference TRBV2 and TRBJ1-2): EPEVTQTPSHQVTQMGQEVILRCVPISNHLYFYWYRQILGQKVEFLVSFYNNEISEKSEIFDDQFSVERPDGSNFTLKIRSTKLEDSAMYFCASSVMEGYTFGSGTRLTVV.